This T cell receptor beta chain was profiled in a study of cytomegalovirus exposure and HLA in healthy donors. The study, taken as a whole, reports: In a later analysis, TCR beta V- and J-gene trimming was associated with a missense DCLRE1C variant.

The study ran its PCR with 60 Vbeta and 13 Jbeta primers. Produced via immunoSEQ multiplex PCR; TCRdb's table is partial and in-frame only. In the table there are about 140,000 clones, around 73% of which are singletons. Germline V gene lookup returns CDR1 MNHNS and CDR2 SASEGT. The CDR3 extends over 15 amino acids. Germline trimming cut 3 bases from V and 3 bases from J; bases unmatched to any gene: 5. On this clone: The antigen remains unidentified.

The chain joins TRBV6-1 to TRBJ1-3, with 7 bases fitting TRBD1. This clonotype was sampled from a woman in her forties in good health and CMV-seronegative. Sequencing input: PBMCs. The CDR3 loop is CASSEHRGIGNTIYF. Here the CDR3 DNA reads TGTGCCAGCAGTGAGCACAGGGGTATTGGAAACACCATATATTTT.